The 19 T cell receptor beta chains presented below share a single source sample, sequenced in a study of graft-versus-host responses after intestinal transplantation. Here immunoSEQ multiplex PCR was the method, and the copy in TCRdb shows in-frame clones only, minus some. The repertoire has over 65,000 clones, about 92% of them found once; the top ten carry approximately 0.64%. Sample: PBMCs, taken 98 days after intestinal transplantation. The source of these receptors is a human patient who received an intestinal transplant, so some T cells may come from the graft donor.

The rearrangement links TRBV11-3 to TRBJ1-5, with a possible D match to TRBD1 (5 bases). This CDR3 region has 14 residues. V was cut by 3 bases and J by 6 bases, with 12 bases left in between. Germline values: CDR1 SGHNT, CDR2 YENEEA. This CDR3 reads CASSLDVGGQPQHF. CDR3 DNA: TGTGCCAGCAGCTTGGATGTCGGGGGTCAGCCCCAGCATTTT.

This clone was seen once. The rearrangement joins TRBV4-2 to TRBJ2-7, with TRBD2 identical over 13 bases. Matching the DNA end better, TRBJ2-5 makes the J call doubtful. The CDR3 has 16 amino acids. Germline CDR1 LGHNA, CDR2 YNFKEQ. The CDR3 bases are TGTGCCAGCAGCCAAGGGACTAGCGGGGGAATAGAGACCCAGTACTTC. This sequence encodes CASSQGTSGGIETQYF.

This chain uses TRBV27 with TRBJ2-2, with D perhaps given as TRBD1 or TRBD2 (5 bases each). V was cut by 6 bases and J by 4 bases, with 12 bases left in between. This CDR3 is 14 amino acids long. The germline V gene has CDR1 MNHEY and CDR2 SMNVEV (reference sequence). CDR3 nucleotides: TGTGCCAGCAGCCAAAGAGGGACCACCGGGGAGCTGTTTTTT. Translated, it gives CASSQRGTTGELFF.

The CDR3 is CASSLVAGIYGYTF. The CDR3 DNA follows: TGCGCCAGCAGCTTGGTTGCAGGGATCTATGGCTACACCTTC. V is TRBV5-1 and J is TRBJ1-2; TRBD1 is a possible D gene (5 bases). V dropped 0 bases and J dropped 4 bases, with 10 bases sitting between them. This CDR3 comprises 14 residues. The germline V gene encodes CDR1 SGHRS and CDR2 YFSETQ.

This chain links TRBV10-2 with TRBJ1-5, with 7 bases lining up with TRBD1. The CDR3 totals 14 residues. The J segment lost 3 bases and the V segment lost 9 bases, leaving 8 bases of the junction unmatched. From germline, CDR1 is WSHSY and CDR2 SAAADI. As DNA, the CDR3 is TGCGCCAGTGGCGGGGACAGTTTCAATCAGCCCCAGCATTTT. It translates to CASGGDSFNQPQHF.

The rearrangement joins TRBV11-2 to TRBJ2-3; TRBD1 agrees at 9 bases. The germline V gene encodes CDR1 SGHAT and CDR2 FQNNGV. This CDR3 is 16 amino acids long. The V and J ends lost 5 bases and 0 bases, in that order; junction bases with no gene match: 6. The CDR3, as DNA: TGTGCCAGCAGCGTTGGGACAGGGCCGAGCACAGATACGCAGTATTTT. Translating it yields CASSVGTGPSTDTQYF.

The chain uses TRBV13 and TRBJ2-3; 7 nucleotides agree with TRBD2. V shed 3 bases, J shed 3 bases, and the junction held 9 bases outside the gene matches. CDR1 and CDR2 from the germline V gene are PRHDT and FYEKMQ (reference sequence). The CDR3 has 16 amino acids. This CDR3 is CASSFLTSFPTDTQYF. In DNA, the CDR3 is TGTGCCAGCAGCTTCCTGACTAGCTTCCCGACAGATACGCAGTATTTT.

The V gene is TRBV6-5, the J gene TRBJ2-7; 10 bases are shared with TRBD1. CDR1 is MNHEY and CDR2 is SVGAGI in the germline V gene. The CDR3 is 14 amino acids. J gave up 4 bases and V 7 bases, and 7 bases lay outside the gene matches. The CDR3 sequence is CASTPWTGGYEQYF. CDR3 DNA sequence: TGTGCCAGCACCCCCTGGACAGGGGGGTACGAGCAGTACTTC.

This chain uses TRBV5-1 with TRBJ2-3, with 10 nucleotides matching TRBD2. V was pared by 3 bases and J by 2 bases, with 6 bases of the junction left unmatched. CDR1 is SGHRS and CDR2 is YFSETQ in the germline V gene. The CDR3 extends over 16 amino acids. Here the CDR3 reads CASSSLLAGFTDTQYF. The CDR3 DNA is TGCGCCAGCAGCTCCTTACTAGCGGGGTTCACAGATACGCAGTATTTT.

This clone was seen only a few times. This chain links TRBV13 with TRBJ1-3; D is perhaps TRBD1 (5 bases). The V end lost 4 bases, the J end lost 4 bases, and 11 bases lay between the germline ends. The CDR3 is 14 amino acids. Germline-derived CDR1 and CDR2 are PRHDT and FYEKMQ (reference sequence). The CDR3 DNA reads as TGTGCCAGCAGCTCCGGGACTCAGGGAAACACCATATATTTT. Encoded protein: CASSSGTQGNTIYF.

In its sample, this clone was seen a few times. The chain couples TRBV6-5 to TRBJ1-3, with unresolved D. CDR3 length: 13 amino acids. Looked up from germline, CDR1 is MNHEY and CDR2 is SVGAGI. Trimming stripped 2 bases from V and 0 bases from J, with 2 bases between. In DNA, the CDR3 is TGTGCCAGCAGTTACAGCTCTGGAAACACCATATATTTT. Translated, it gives CASSYSSGNTIYF.

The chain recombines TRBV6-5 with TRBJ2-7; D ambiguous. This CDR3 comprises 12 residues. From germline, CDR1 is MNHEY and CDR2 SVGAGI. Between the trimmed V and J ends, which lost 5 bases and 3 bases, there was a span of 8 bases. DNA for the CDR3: TGTGCCAGCAGTGAACCGTTCTACGAGCAGTACTTC. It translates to CASSEPFYEQYF.

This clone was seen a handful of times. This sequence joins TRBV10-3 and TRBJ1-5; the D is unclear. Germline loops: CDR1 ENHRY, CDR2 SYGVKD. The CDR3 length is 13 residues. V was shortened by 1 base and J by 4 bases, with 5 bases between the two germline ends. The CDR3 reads CAISEFTNQPQHF. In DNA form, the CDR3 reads TGTGCCATCAGTGAGTTTACGAATCAGCCCCAGCATTTT.

CDR3 bases: TGTGCCATCGGGTCCGTGGGGAAGGAGACCCAGTACTTC. It encodes CAIGSVGKETQYF. The chain has TRBV10-3 and TRBJ2-5, with D uncertain. The CDR3 contains 13 residues. CDR1 ENHRY and CDR2 SYGVKD come from the germline V gene. Trimming took off 8 bases at V and 5 bases at J, with 15 bases between the two ends.

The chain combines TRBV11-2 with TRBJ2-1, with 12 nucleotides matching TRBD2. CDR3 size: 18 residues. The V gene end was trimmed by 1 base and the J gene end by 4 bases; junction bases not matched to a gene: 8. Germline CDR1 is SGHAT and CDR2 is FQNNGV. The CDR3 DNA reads TGTGCCAGCAGCTTAGCGACTAGCGGGAGCCCCAAGTACAATGAGCAGTTCTTC. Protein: CASSLATSGSPKYNEQFF.

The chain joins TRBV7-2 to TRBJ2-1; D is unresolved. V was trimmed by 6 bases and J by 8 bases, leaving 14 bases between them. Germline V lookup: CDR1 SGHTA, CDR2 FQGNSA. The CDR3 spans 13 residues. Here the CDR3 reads CASSLHRTDEQFF. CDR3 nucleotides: TGTGCCAGCAGTCTCCACCGAACGGATGAGCAGTTCTTC.

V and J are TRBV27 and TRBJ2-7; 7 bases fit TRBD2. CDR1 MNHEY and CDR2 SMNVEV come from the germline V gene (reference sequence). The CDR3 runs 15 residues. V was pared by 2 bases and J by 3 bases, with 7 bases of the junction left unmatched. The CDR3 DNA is TGTGCCAGCAGTTTAGCCCCCAGCGGGAACTACGAGCAGTACTTC. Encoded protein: CASSLAPSGNYEQYF.

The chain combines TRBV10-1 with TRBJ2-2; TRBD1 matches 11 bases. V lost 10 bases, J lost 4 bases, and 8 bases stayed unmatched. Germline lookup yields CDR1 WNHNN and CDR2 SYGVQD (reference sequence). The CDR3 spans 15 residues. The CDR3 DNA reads TGCGCCATCCCTTCTGGGACAGGGGGCACCGGGGAGCTGTTTTTT. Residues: CAIPSGTGGTGELFF.

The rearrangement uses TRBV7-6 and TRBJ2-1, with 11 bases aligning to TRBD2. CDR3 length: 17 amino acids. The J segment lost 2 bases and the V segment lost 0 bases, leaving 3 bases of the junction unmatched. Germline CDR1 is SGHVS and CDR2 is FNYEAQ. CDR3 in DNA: TGTGCCAGCAGCTTAGCGGCTAGCGGGAGGACCTACAATGAGCAGTTCTTC. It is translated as CASSLAASGRTYNEQFF.